This T cell receptor beta chain was identified during a study of CD8+ T cells in alopecia areata. RNA was extracted and reverse transcribed into cDNA as the sequencing template. The assay was immunoSEQ multiplex PCR, and TCRdb's table has in-frame clones only and misses some. Of more than 200,000 clones detected, less than 50% appear once; the ten largest clones hold over 2%. Treatment given: oral pan-JAK inhibitor, 5-10 mg twice daily. Obtained from alopecia areata patients were lesional scalp punch biopsies along with peripheral blood. The CDR3 runs 14 residues. With 4 bases clipped from V and 4 bases from J, the junction kept 7 bases outside the gene matches. CDR1 and CDR2 from the germline V gene are SGHRS and YFSETQ.

Material: CD4+ T cells sorted from blood, obtained at roughly week 38, from a patient treated with tofacitinib. The sequence was collected from a human donor with alopecia areata. The V and J genes are TRBV5-1 and TRBJ1-2, with TRBD1 identical over 7 bases. CDR3 sequence (DNA): TGCGCCAGCAGCCGAGGGACAGAGGGCTATGGCTACACCTTC. It is translated as CASSRGTEGYGYTF.